This T cell receptor (beta chain) was sequenced in a study of T cell clones after liver transplantation. General study points: In 5 of 8 subjects, circulating graft-donor-reactive CD4 TCRbeta sequences fell significantly after transplant.

The method was immunoSEQ multiplex PCR; TCRdb's version includes in-frame clones alone and lacks a portion of them. The sample contains roughly 80,000 clones, roughly four fifths of which appear only once. As to this clone: Antigen unknown.

Trimming at V came to 4 bases and at J to 5 bases, leaving 7 bases not matched to a gene. Germline V gene data show CDR1 as ENHRY and CDR2 as SYGVKD. CDR3 length: 15 residues. The chain combines TRBV10-3 with TRBJ1-5; 8 bases match TRBD1. The sequence derives from a human patient who received a liver transplant. Certain T cells may be donor cells from the graft. Sequenced here: CD4+ T cells from blood, sampled about 46 months after liver transplant. This CDR3 is CAISVGQGGDQPQHF. The DNA of the CDR3 is TGTGCCATCAGTGTCGGACAGGGTGGGGATCAGCCCCAGCATTTT.